This record looks at one T cell receptor (beta chain) sequence and its context. Its antigen is unknown. Using genomic DNA as the template, TCR beta VDJ and CDR3 profiling was carried out. TCRdb analysed the reads with MiXCR anew, one entry per CDR3 protein. The sample consists of some 150,000 distinct CDR3 sequences, 60% to 80% of them appearing once. This entry comes from a study of CD8+CD57+ T cells in acquired aplastic anemia. Study information: The sorted CD4+ and CD8+ cells yielded an average around 3.4 ug of DNA. Study-wide results and caveats: Overlap between patients and controls comprised 25 to 30 CD8+ CDR3 sequences.

Flow cytometry had shown expanded CD8+CD57+ cells in the patients chosen for sequencing. The patients, all of them, had severe acquired aplastic anemia. No therapy had been given to the patients at the time of blood sampling. The V and J ends lost 5 bases and 3 bases, in that order; junction bases with no gene match: 13. This CDR3 region has 16 residues. The germline V gene has CDR1 SEHNR and CDR2 FQNEAQ (reference sequence). Sequenced: sorted CD4+, CD8+, or CD8+CD57+ T cells (not recorded which) from PBMCs. The chain couples TRBV7-9 to TRBJ2-7, with TRBD1 matching over 7 bases. The origin of this receptor is a human donor with aplastic anemia. The CDR3 region is CASSVTYRGNSYEQYF. The CDR3 DNA reads as TGTGCCAGCAGCGTAACCTACAGGGGAAACAGCTACGAGCAGTACTTC.